This T cell receptor beta chain comes out of a study of T cell responses to AZD1222 COVID-19 vaccine. As to this clone: What it recognizes is unknown. This specimen includes other DNA sequences encoding the same CDR3.

Study results and limitations: Seropositive at baseline were only 5 to 7 AZD1222 recipients. Vaccination with two AZD1222 doses was followed by a rise in Spike-specific TCR breadth and depth. The donor group comprised mostly white British people and more females; the analysis possibly underestimated clonal diversity.

The repertoire was sequenced with immunoSEQ multiplex PCR; TCRdb's copy has only in-frame clones and lacks some. This sample has around 180,000 clones, with more than 75% found just once. Whether given at about 4 or about 12 weeks, second doses were pooled. The receptor comes from an adult who received the AZD1222 COVID-19 vaccine. Here the sequenced sample was peripheral blood, taken 28 days after the second AZD1222 dose.

The CDR3 coding sequence is TGTGCCAGCAGCCGGGACAGCCAAGAGACCCAGTACTTC. It codes for CASSRDSQETQYF. The V gene is TRBV7-2, the J gene TRBJ2-5, with TRBD1 identical over 7 bases. With V trimmed by 5 bases and J by 1 base, 1 base remained unmatched. The germline CDR1 and CDR2 sequences are SGHTA and FQGNSA. The CDR3 has 13 residues.